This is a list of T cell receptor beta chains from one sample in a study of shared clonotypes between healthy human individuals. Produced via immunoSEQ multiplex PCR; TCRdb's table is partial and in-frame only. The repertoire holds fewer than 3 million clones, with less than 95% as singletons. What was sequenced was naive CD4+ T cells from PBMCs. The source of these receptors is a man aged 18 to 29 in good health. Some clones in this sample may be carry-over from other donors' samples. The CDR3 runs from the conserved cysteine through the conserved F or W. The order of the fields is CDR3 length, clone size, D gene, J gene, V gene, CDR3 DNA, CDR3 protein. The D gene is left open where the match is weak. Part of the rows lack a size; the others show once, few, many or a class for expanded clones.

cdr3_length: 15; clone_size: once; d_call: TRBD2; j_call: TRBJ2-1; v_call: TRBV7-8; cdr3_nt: TGTGCCAGCAGCGGACGACTAGCGGGGGATAATGAGCAGTTCTTC; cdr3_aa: CASSGRLAGDNEQFF
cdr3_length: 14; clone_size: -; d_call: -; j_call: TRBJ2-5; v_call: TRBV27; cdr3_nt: TGTGCCAGCAGTCCCCGGGGGCCCCGGGAGACCCAGTACTTC; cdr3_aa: CASSPRGPRETQYF
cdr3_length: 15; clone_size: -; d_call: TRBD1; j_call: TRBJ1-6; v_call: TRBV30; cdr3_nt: TGTGCCTGGAGCGAATCGACAGGGGGCTATTCACCCCTCCACTTT; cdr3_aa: CAWSESTGGYSPLHF
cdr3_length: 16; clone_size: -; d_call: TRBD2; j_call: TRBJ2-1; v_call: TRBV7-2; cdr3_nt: TGTGCCAGCAGCTTAGACTCAACTAGCGGGAGATATGAGCAGTTCTTC; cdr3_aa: CASSLDSTSGRYEQFF
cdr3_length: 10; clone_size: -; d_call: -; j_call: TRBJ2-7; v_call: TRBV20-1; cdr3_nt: TGCAGTGCTAGTGTGGGACTGCAGTACTTC; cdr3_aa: CSASVGLQYF
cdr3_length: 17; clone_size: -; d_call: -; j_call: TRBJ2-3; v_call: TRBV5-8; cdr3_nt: TGTGCCAGCAGCTTGCCCCGGGTCGGTAAGAGCACAGATACGCAGTATTTT; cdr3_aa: CASSLPRVGKSTDTQYF
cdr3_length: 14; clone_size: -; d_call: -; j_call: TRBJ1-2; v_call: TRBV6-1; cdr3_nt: TGTGCCAGCAGTGAGAAGGGAGGCCCCTATGGCTACACCTTC; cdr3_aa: CASSEKGGPYGYTF
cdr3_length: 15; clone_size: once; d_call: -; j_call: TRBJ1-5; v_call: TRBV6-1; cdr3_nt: TGTGCCAGCAGTGATTACAGGGCTGGCAATCAGCCCCAGCATTTT; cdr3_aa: CASSDYRAGNQPQHF
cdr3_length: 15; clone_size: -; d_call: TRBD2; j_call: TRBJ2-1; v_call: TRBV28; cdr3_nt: TGTGCCAGCGCACGCGGGAGTCGTTGGGGAAATGAGCAGTTCTTC; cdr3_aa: CASARGSRWGNEQFF
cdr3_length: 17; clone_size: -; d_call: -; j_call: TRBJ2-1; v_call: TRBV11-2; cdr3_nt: TGTGCCAGCAGCATAGGGGGATCCGGGACATCCAACAATGAGCAGTTCTTC; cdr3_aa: CASSIGGSGTSNNEQFF
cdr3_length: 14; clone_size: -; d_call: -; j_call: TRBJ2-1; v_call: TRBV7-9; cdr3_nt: TGTGCCAGCAGCTCCGGAGTCTTTGGCAATGAGCAGTTCTTC; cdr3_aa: CASSSGVFGNEQFF
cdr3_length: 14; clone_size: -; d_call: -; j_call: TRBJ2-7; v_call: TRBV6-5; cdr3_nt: TGTGCCAGCAGTCCAAACGCAGGGGCGGCCGAGCAGTACTTC; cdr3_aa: CASSPNAGAAEQYF
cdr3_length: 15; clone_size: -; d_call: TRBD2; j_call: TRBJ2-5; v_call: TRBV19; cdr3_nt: TGTGCCAGTAGCCCCCGGCCAGCGGGGGGGGGTACCCAGTACTTC; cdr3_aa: CASSPRPAGGGTQYF
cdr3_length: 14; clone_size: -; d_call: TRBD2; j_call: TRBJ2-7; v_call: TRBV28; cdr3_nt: TGTGCCAGCAGGCTGACTAGCGGGAGAGGCGAGCAGTACTTC; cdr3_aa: CASRLTSGRGEQYF
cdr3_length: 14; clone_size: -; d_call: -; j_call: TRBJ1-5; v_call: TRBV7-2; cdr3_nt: TGTGCCAGCAGCATCCGACCGAACGGGGAGCCCCAGCATTTT; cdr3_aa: CASSIRPNGEPQHF
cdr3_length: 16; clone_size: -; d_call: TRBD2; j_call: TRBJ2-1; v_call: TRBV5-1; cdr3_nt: TGCGCCAGCAGCTCTCAGCGGGGTCTTCCCTACAATGAGCAGTTCTTC; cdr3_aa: CASSSQRGLPYNEQFF
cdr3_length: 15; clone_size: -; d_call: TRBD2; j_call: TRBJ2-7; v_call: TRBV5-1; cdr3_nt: TGCGCCAGCAGCTTGCGCCAGCGGGAGGCCCCGGAGCAGTACTTC; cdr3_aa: CASSLRQREAPEQYF
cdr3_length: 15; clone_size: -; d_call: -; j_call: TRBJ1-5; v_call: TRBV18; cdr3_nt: TGTGCCAGCTCAGAACTTTGGGGCACGGACCAGCCCCAGCATTTT; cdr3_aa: CASSELWGTDQPQHF
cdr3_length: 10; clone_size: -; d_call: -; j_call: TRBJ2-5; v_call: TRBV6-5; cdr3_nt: TGTGCCAGCAGCGGTGAGACCCAGTACTTC; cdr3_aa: CASSGETQYF
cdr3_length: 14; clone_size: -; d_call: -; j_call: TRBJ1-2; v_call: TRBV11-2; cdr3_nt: TGTGCCAGCAGCTTAGCCAGGGGAAACTATGGCTACACCTTC; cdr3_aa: CASSLARGNYGYTF
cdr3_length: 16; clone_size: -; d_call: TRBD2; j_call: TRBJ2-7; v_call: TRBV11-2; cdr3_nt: TGTGCCAGCAGCTTAATTGTAGGTAGCGGGACCTACGAGCAGTACTTC; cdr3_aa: CASSLIVGSGTYEQYF
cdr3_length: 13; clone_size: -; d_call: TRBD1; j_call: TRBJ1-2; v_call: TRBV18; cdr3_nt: TGTGCCAGCTCACCATTGACAGGGGATGGCTACACCTTC; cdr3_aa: CASSPLTGDGYTF
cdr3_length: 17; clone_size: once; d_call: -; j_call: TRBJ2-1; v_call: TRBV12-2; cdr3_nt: TGTGCAAGTCGCTTTCCCACCGGGACAGGGGGGGGAAACGAGCAGTTCTTC; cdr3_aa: CASRFPTGTGGGNEQFF
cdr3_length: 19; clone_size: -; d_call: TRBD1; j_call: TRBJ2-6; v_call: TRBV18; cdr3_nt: TGTGCCAGCTCCCCCACCGGGACAGGATTCCTCTCTGGGGCCAACGTCCTGACTTTC; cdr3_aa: CASSPTGTGFLSGANVLTF
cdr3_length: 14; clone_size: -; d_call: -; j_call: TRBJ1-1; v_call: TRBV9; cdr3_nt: TGTGCCAGCAGCGTAACTGGTTTGCGGACTGAAGCTTTCTTT; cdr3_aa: CASSVTGLRTEAFF
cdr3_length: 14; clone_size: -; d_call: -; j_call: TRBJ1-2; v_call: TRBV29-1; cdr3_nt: TGCAGCGTTGAAGATCAAGAGACAGCTTATGGCTACACCTTC; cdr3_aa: CSVEDQETAYGYTF
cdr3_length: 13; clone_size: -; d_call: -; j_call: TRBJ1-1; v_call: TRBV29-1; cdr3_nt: TGCAGTGGAAGTAATATCCTTAACACTGAAGCTTTCTTT; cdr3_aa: CSGSNILNTEAFF
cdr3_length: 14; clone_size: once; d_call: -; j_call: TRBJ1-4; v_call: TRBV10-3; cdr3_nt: TGTGCCATCAGTGATTGGGGCTCCGGTGAAAAACTGTTTTTT; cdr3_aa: CAISDWGSGEKLFF
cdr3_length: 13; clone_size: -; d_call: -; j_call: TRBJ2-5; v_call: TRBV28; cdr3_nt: TGTGCCAGCAGTTTTGGAGTTAAAGAGACCCAGTACTTC; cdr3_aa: CASSFGVKETQYF
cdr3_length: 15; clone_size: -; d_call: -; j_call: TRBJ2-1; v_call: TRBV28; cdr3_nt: TGTGCCACCAAGGGGGACTCCAGACCCTACAATGAGCAGTTCTTC; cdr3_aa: CATKGDSRPYNEQFF
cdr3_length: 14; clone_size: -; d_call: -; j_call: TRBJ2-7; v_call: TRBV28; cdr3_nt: TGTGCCAGCAGTCCCCGGGGCCAGGGGTACGAGCAGTACTTC; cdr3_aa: CASSPRGQGYEQYF
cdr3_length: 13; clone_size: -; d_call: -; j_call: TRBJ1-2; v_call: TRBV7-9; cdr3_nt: TGTGCCAGCAGCTCATGGCCCGGTAATGGCTACACCTTC; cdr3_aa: CASSSWPGNGYTF
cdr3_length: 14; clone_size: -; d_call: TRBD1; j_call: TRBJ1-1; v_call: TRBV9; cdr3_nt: TGTGCCAGCAACCCGGGACAGGGCTACACTGAAGCTTTCTTT; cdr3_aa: CASNPGQGYTEAFF
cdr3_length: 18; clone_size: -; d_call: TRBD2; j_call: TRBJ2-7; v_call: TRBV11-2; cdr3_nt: TGTGCCAGCAGCTTAGATTCTAGGCTAGCGGGATCCAGCCACGAGCAGTACTTC; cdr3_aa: CASSLDSRLAGSSHEQYF
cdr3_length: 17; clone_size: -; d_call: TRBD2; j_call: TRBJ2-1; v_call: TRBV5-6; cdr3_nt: TGTGCCAGCAGCTACCGAGGACTAGCGGGAGGGAACAATGAGCAGTTCTTC; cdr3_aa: CASSYRGLAGGNNEQFF
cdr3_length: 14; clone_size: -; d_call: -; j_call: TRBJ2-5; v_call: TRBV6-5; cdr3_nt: TGTGCCAGCAGTTACTCTCCGACGCGAGAGACCCAGTACTTC; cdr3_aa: CASSYSPTRETQYF
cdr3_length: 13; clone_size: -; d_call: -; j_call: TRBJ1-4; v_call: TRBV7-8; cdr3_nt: TGTGCCAGCAGCTTAGAGGTGGGGGAAAAACTGTTTTTT; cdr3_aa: CASSLEVGEKLFF
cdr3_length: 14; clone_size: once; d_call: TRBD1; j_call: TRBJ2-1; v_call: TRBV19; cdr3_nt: TGTGCCAGTAGTACGGGACAGGGACACAATGAGCAGTTCTTC; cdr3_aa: CASSTGQGHNEQFF
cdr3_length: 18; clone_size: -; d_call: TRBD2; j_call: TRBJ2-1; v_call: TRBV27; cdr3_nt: TGTGCCTGCAGCATCGACGGGGGGAAACGGGCCGCCTACAATGAGCAGTTCTTC; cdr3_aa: CACSIDGGKRAAYNEQFF
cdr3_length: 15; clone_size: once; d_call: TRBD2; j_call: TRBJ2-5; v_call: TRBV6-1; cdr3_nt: TGTGCCAGCAGACCCCAGACTAGCGGAGAAGAGACCCAGTACTTC; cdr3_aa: CASRPQTSGEETQYF
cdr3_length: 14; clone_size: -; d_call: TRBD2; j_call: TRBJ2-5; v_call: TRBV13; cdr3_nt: TGTGCCAGCAGCCGTAGCGGGAGTAGCGAGACCCAGTACTTC; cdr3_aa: CASSRSGSSETQYF